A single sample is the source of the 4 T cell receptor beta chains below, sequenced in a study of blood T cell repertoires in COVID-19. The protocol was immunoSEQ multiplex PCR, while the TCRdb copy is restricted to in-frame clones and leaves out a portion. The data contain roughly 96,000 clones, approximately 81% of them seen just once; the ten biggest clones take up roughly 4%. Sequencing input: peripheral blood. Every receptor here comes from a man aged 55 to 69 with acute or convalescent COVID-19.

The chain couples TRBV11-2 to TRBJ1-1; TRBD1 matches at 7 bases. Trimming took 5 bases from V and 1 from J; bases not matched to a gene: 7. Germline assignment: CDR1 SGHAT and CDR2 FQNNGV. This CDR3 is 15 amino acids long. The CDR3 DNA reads TGTGCCAGCAGCCCCAGACAGGGTCGGAACACTGAAGCTTTCTTT. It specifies CASSPRQGRNTEAFF.

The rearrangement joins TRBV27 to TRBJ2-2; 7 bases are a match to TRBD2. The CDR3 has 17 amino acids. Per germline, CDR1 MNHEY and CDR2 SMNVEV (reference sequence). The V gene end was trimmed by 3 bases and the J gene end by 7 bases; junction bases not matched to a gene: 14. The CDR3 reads CASSLWRRGGSGGELFF. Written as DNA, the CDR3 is TGTGCCAGCAGTTTGTGGCGACGCGGGGGAAGTGGCGGGGAGCTGTTTTTT.

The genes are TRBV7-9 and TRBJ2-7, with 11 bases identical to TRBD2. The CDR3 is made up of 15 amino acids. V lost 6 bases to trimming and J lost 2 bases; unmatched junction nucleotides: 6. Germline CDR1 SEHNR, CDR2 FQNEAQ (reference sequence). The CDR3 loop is CASSHSSGGTYEQYF. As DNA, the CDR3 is TGTGCCAGCAGTCATTCTAGCGGGGGGACCTACGAGCAGTACTTC.

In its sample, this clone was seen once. CDR3 sequence (DNA): TGTGCCAGCAGCCAAGAGATCCAGGGGGCGAAGGGCTACACCTTC. Translating gives CASSQEIQGAKGYTF. V is TRBV4-2 and J is TRBJ1-2, with TRBD1 matching over 8 bases. There are 15 residues in the CDR3. After removal of 0 bases from V and 8 bases from J, the junction contained 8 bases not matched to a gene. Germline V gene data show CDR1 as LGHNA and CDR2 as YNFKEQ.